Listed below are T cell receptor beta chains from one sample, sequenced in a study of CD8 T cells in ankylosing spondylitis. MiXCR, run by TCRdb on the 5' RACE reads, gives a single entry per CDR3 protein. The table lists 50,000 to 70,000 distinct CDR3 sequences, roughly 6.1% of them singletons, with just under 5% in the top ten. The sequenced sample consisted of synovial fluid, either unsorted or a sorted T cell fraction (not recorded which). Receptors were obtained from a male donor with ankylosing spondylitis. The CDR3 runs from the conserved cysteine through the conserved F or W. The D gene is left open where the match is weak. Clone size, where shown, is once, few, many, or a class for clones that have expanded.

>many|NA|TRBJ2-2|TRBV7-3
TGTGCCAGCAGCTTATTGGACGCGAACACCGGGGAGCTGTTTTTT
CASSLLDANTGELFF
>NA|TRBD1|TRBJ2-5|TRBV30
TGTGCCTGGGGAACTACAGGGGGGGAGACCCAGTACTTC
CAWGTTGGETQYF
>many|TRBD2|TRBJ2-2|TRBV5-6
TGTGCCAGCAGCTTGGGAAGCGGGAGTTACACCGGGGAGCTGTTTTTT
CASSLGSGSYTGELFF
>many|NA|TRBJ2-7|TRBV20-1
TGCAGTGCTAGAGAGCCCAGAGACGGCCGTGCCTACGAGCAGTACTTC
CSAREPRDGRAYEQYF
>few|TRBD1|TRBJ1-2|TRBV5-1
TGCGCCAGCAGCTTGGAGTGGACAGGGGGCTCTGGCTACACCTTC
CASSLEWTGGSGYTF
>many|NA|TRBJ1-1|TRBV28
TGTGCCAGCAGCGCTCGGGTGGGGGTGGGTACTGAAGCTTTCTTT
CASSARVGVGTEAFF
>few|NA|TRBJ1-6|TRBV7-2
TGTGCCAGCAGCTATAGCCCCCCGGGGAGTAGTTCACCCCTCCACTTT
CASSYSPPGSSSPLHF
>many|NA|TRBJ2-3|TRBV4-3
TGCGCCAGCAGCCAAGAAGAAACAGATACGCAGTATTTT
CASSQEETDTQYF
>many|TRBD1|TRBJ2-7|TRBV15
TGTGCCACCAGCAGCGCCGGGACAGGGGGTTCCTACGAGCAGTACTTC
CATSSAGTGGSYEQYF
>many|NA|TRBJ2-1|TRBV20-1
TGCAGCCCAGTGGCTACCGAGGCAGAACTTTACAATGAGCAGTTCTTC
CSPVATEAELYNEQFF
>many|TRBD2|TRBJ2-1|TRBV7-8
TGTGCCAGCAGCTTAGGTCTAGCGGGGCTTAGCTCCTACAATGAGCAGTTCTTC
CASSLGLAGLSSYNEQFF
>many|TRBD2|TRBJ2-7|TRBV29-1
TGCAGCGTTGGCGGGAGCAGCGACGAGCAGTACTTC
CSVGGSSDEQYF
>NA|NA|TRBJ2-1|TRBV7-3
TGTGCCAGCAGCTTATCCGGGACCCACTCCTACAATGAGCAGTTCTTC
CASSLSGTHSYNEQFF
>NA|NA|TRBJ2-7|TRBV11-2
TGTGCCAGCAGCTTACTCGGGGGAAGCTCCTACGAGCAGTACTTC
CASSLLGGSSYEQYF
>many|TRBD1|TRBJ2-7|TRBV20-1
TGCAGTGCGCCGCGACAGGGGATCTCCGAGCAGTACTTC
CSAPRQGISEQYF
>few|NA|TRBJ1-5|TRBV18
TGTGCCAGCTCACCAATGGTAGATCAGCCCCAGCATTTT
CASSPMVDQPQHF
>NA|NA|TRBJ2-3|TRBV2
TGTGCCAGCAGTGAAGAGGGGACCAAGCACGGAGATACGCAGTATTTT
CASSEEGTKHGDTQYF
>NA|TRBD2|TRBJ2-1|TRBV20-1
TGCAGTGCTAGAGATCCCCTGGCGGGAGGGTACTACAATGAGCAGTTCTTC
CSARDPLAGGYYNEQFF
>few|TRBD2|TRBJ2-2|TRBV14
TGTGCCAGCAGCCAGGAACTCCCTCCGGGACTAGCGGGCCTAGACTACACCGGGGAGCTGTTTTTT
CASSQELPPGLAGLDYTGELFF
>medium-sized|NA|TRBJ2-7|TRBV29-1
TGCAGCGTTAAACGACAGAGCTCCTACGAGCAGTACTTC
CSVKRQSSYEQYF
>many|NA|TRBJ2-1|TRBV5-1
TGCGCCAGCAGCTTAGCGGGTCCCTACAATGAGCAGTTCTTC
CASSLAGPYNEQFF
>many|NA|TRBJ2-5|TRBV7-3
TGTGCCAGCAGCTTAAACAGGGAGGAGACCCAGTACTTC
CASSLNREETQYF
>NA|NA|TRBJ2-2|TRBV9
TGTGCCAGCGGCCGTCGTGACACCGGGGAGCTGTTTTTT
CASGRRDTGELFF
>many|TRBD2|TRBJ2-1|TRBV7-2
TGTGCCAGCAGCGGGACTAGCGGGAGGCGTGAGCAGTTCTTC
CASSGTSGRREQFF
>many|NA|TRBJ2-3|TRBV5-1
TGCGCCAGCAGCTTGGGACTAGACACAGATACGCAGTATTTT
CASSLGLDTDTQYF
>NA|TRBD2|TRBJ2-1|TRBV2
TGTGCCAGCAGCAGACTCGGGACTAGGAGCGATGAGCAGTTCTTC
CASSRLGTRSDEQFF
>many|TRBD2|TRBJ2-2|TRBV7-8
TGTGCCAGCAGTAAGACTAGCGGGAGAGTCTCCGGGGAGCTGTTTTTT
CASSKTSGRVSGELFF
>many|NA|TRBJ1-2|TRBV28
TGTGCCAGCAGTTTGCTTGACACGGGGGGTGGCTACACCTTC
CASSLLDTGGGYTF
>many|NA|TRBJ2-5|TRBV28
TGTGCCAGCATGGGACGCGACGGCAACTCCCAAGAGACCCAGTACTTC
CASMGRDGNSQETQYF
>NA|NA|TRBJ2-6|TRBV5-1
TGCGCCAGCAGCCCCTGGGGCTCTGGGGCCAACGTCCTGACTTTC
CASSPWGSGANVLTF
>many|NA|TRBJ2-1|TRBV6-2/TRBV6-3
TGTGCCAGCAGACCCCCCGGAGATACTTACAATGAGCAGTTCTTC
CASRPPGDTYNEQFF
>many|NA|TRBJ2-7|TRBV6-2/TRBV6-3
TGTGCCAGCAGTACACCGACAGCCCGAACTCCGGTTGAGCAGTACTTC
CASSTPTARTPVEQYF
>many|NA|TRBJ2-5|TRBV5-1
TGCGCCAGCAGCTTTGGCGACCTCATGCTGGAGACCCAGTACTTC
CASSFGDLMLETQYF
>many|TRBD2|TRBJ2-7|TRBV28
TGTGCCAGCAGTTTGCAGGGACTAGGGGAGCAGTACTTC
CASSLQGLGEQYF
>many|NA|TRBJ2-1|TRBV20-1
TGCAGTGCTGAACCGTACAGGGCGAGCTCCTACAATGAGCAGTTCTTC
CSAEPYRASSYNEQFF
>NA|NA|TRBJ2-2|TRBV7-2
TGTGCCAGCAGCTTAGTGAGGGCGAACACCGGGGAGCTGTTTTTT
CASSLVRANTGELFF
>NA|NA|TRBJ2-3|TRBV30
TGTGCCTGGGGAACCCAGGACGCACTCCGCACAGATACGCAGTATTTT
CAWGTQDALRTDTQYF
>few|NA|TRBJ2-7|TRBV5-5
TGTGCCAGCAGCGCGCCAGGGATCGAGCAGTACTTC
CASSAPGIEQYF
>many|NA|TRBJ2-1|TRBV3-1
TGTGCCAGCAGTCCGCCGGGACTTGGGCCTGAGTTC
CASSPPGLGPEF
>NA|NA|TRBJ2-7|TRBV7-9
TGTGCCAGCAGCTTCAGTTGGTACGAGCAGTACTTC
CASSFSWYEQYF
>NA|TRBD2|TRBJ2-1|TRBV7-2
TGTGCCAGCAGCTTTGCGGGACTAGCGGGAGAAGGCGATGAGCAGTTCTTC
CASSFAGLAGEGDEQFF
>NA|NA|TRBJ1-2|TRBV28
TGTGCCAGCAGTCGGGCGGATCTCTATGGCTACACCTTC
CASSRADLYGYTF
>NA|NA|TRBJ1-6|TRBV29-1
TGCAGCGTTGGAGCAGAACTTAATTCACCCCTCCACTTT
CSVGAELNSPLHF
>NA|TRBD2|TRBJ2-1|TRBV6-2/TRBV6-3
TGTGCCAGCAGCCTTCGTCGAGCGGGAGGGCCGGATGAGCAGTTCTTC
CASSLRRAGGPDEQFF
>NA|TRBD1|TRBJ1-4|TRBV2
TGTGCCAGCAGCTACCGGGACAGGAGTGAAAAACTGTTTTTT
CASSYRDRSEKLFF